Below are 26 T cell receptor beta chains sequenced from a single sample in a study of T cell repertoires in cytomegalovirus infection. TCRdb re-called the reads through MiXCR, storing one row per CDR3 protein. The sample holds 200,000 to 300,000 distinct CDR3 sequences, 8% to 9.5% seen once. The sequenced material came from PBMCs. These receptors all come from a human donor in good health (CMV status not recorded). Some clones in this sample may be carry-over from other donors' samples.

This clonotype was picked up many times. V usage is TRBV5-1 and J usage is TRBJ1-1, with a possible D match to TRBD1 (5 bases). Trimming stripped 4 bases from V and 10 bases from J, with 14 bases between. Germline V lookup: CDR1 SGHRS, CDR2 YFSETQ. CDR3 length equals 12 residues. The CDR3 nucleotides are TGCGCCAGCAGCCCGGACCGGGGGGGAGCTTTCTTT. Translating it yields CASSPDRGGAFF.

This sequence joins TRBV5-1 and TRBJ1-6; D is ambiguous. From germline, CDR1 is SGHRS and CDR2 YFSETQ. The CDR3 is made up of 13 amino acids. Trimming shortened V by 0 bases and J by 8 bases, and 6 bases separated the two germline ends. In DNA form, the CDR3 reads TGCGCCAGCAGCTTGGACCCCGATTCACCCCTCCACTTT. It translates to CASSLDPDSPLHF.

Many counts were recorded for this clonotype. The V and J genes are TRBV7-2 and TRBJ1-3; D may be TRBD1 (6 bases). The V gene's germline CDR1 is SGHTA and CDR2 FQGNSA. There are 17 residues in the CDR3. Deletions cut 5 bases from V and 1 base from J, with 18 bases between. CDR3 protein: CASSPKPGHLSGNTIYF. CDR3 bases: TGTGCCAGCAGCCCCAAACCGGGACACCTATCTGGAAACACCATATATTTT. The complete variable domain, with remaining parts taken from reference TRBV7-2 and TRBJ1-3, reads GAGVSQSPSNKVTEKGKDVELRCDPISGHTALYWYRQSLGQGLEFLIYFQGNSAPDKSGLPSDRFSAERTGGSVSTLTIQRTQQEDSAVYLCASSPKPGHLSGNTIYFGEGSWLTVV.

Ten or more counts support this clonotype. This chain connects TRBV12-5 to TRBJ2-3; D gene unclear. Trimming stripped 3 bases from V and 2 bases from J, with 9 bases between. Germline V gene lookup returns CDR1 LGHNT and CDR2 FRNRAP. The CDR3 is made up of 14 amino acids. In DNA, the CDR3 is TGTGCTAGTGGTTTAGACCGACTCACAGATACGCAGTATTTT. It translates to CASGLDRLTDTQYF.

This clonotype was seen only a few times. The rearrangement uses TRBV7-2 and TRBJ2-1, with D unclear. CDR1 is SGHTA, CDR2 FQGNSA, per germline. V dropped 3 bases and J dropped 8 bases, with 5 bases sitting between them. This CDR3 is built from 11 residues. The CDR3 here is CASSFVDEQFF. The CDR3 DNA is TGTGCCAGCAGCTTTGTCGATGAGCAGTTCTTC.

This clonotype was counted ten times or more. J is TRBJ1-6 and V is TRBV7-2, with 7 bases that match TRBD1. The CDR3 has 13 residues. J lost 13 bases, V lost 5 bases, and 8 bases had no gene match. CDR1 and CDR2 from the germline V gene are SGHTA and FQGNSA. The CDR3 region has the DNA TGTGCCAGCAGCCCAGCGACAGGGCCCCCCCTCCACTTT. Protein: CASSPATGPPLHF.

There are a few counts of this clonotype. The rearrangement links TRBV28 to TRBJ2-4; no definite D call. Trimming took off 5 bases at V and 1 base at J, with 12 bases between the two ends. Germline CDR1 MDHEN, CDR2 SYDVKM. The CDR3 totals 15 residues. The chain's CDR3 is CASSPADNAKNIQYF. As DNA, the CDR3 is TGTGCCAGCAGTCCGGCCGACAATGCCAAAAACATTCAGTACTTC.

This clonotype was found a few times. The genes are TRBV15 and TRBJ2-1; D is unclear. Germline V CDR1 and CDR2: LNHNV, YYDKDF (reference sequence). V was shortened by 1 base and J by 5 bases, with 9 bases between the two germline ends. CDR3 length: 14 residues. The CDR3 here is CATSRAGRDNEQFF. The CDR3 DNA follows: TGTGCCACCAGCAGAGCCGGCAGAGACAATGAGCAGTTCTTC.

This clonotype was seen ten or more times. V gene TRBV7-2 combines with J gene TRBJ2-6; no clear D gene. CDR1 and CDR2 from the germline V gene are SGHTA and FQGNSA. The CDR3 spans 15 residues. V was pared by 0 bases and J by 0 bases, with 3 bases between. The CDR3 reads CASSLASSGANVLTF. The DNA of the CDR3 is TGTGCCAGCAGCTTAGCGAGCTCTGGGGCCAACGTCCTGACTTTC.

This clonotype was recorded many times. The J gene is TRBJ2-1, the V gene TRBV2; tentative D call: TRBD2 (6 bases). The germline V gene encodes CDR1 SNHLY and CDR2 FYNNEI. The V end lost 2 bases, the J end lost 7 bases, and 6 bases lay between the germline ends. This CDR3 contains 12 residues. The CDR3 nucleotides read TGTGCCAGCAGTGAACGGGGGAATGAGCAGTTCTTC. This gives the protein CASSERGNEQFF.

The V call is TRBV28, the J call TRBJ1-5, with 7 bases fitting TRBD1. The CDR3 is 15 amino acids. Trimming cost V 4 bases and J 3 bases; bases outside gene matches: 6. Germline V gives CDR1 MDHEN, CDR2 SYDVKM. The CDR3 is CASSSGQAFNQPQHF. In nucleotides, the CDR3 is TGTGCCAGCAGTTCCGGACAGGCCTTCAATCAGCCCCAGCATTTT.

As to this clonotype: A much larger clonotype is one base distant, so this may be a read error. The V call is TRBV7-6, the J call TRBJ2-1; 13 bases are a match to TRBD2. V trimming: 5 bases; J trimming: 6 bases; junction bases outside the gene matches: 10. Germline lookup yields CDR1 SGHVS and CDR2 FNYEAQ. CDR3 length: 17 residues. The CDR3 loop reads CASSPRLAGGVGNEQFF. DNA of the CDR3: TGTGCCAGCAGCCCTCGACTAGCGGGGGGAGTGGGCAATGAGCAGTTCTTC.

For this clonotype: Since a much larger clone is just one base distant, this may be a read error. The chain uses TRBV7-2 and TRBJ1-6; D is perhaps TRBD1 (6 bases). Per germline, CDR1 SGHTA and CDR2 FQGNSA. There are 17 residues in the CDR3. The CDR3 region is CASSPRQEGLYNLPLHF. CDR3 bases: TGTGCCAGCAGCCCGAGACAGGAGGGGTTATATAATTTACCCCTCCACTTT.

This clonotype has a count of ten or more. V gene TRBV7-2 combines with J gene TRBJ2-1; D gene unclear. The CDR3 runs 17 residues. Germline CDR1 is SGHTA and CDR2 is FQGNSA. The germline V and J ends were trimmed by 5 bases and 8 bases, with 25 bases remaining between them. The CDR3: CASSLNPTRLAPDEQFF. As DNA, the CDR3 is TGTGCCAGCAGCCTCAATCCGACCAGGTTAGCCCCTGATGAGCAGTTCTTC.

This clonotype has just a few counts. V usage is TRBV30 and J usage is TRBJ2-1, with 9 nucleotides matching TRBD2. CDR1 is GTSNPN, CDR2 SVGIG, per germline (reference sequence). The ends lost 3 bases at V and 12 bases at J; junction bases unmatched: 12. This CDR3 has 14 residues. CDR3 sequence (DNA): TGTGCCTGGAGGGGACTAGCCGCCAGAGGCGGGCAGTTCTTC. This sequence encodes CAWRGLAARGGQFF.

A few counts support this clonotype. The rearrangement links TRBV19 to TRBJ2-2; 7 nucleotides align to TRBD1. V lost 4 bases, J lost 0 bases, and 8 bases stayed unmatched. Germline-derived CDR1 and CDR2 are LNHDA and SQIVND (reference sequence). The CDR3 consists of 17 residues. CDR3 region: CASSKPTGVANTGELFF. In nucleotides, the CDR3 is TGTGCCAGTAGTAAACCTACAGGGGTCGCGAACACCGGGGAGCTGTTTTTT.

This clonotype was counted at least ten times. The chain uses TRBV7-2 and TRBJ1-2, with a weak D call TRBD1 (6 bases). The length of the CDR3 is 14 residues. Trimming stripped 1 base from V and 5 bases from J, with 11 bases between. Looked up from germline, CDR1 is SGHTA and CDR2 is FQGNSA. The CDR3 sequence: CASSLDGGRYGYTF. The CDR3 coding sequence is TGTGCCAGCAGCTTAGACGGGGGCAGATATGGCTACACCTTC.

This clonotype showed up many times. The chain links TRBV6-6 to TRBJ2-7; D might be TRBD2 (6 bases). Germline CDR1 is MNHNY and CDR2 is SVGAGI (reference sequence). The CDR3 spans 15 residues. Trimming stripped 2 bases from V and 1 base from J, with 12 bases between. The CDR3 is CASSYGDLRSYEQYF. Written as DNA, the CDR3 is TGTGCCAGCAGTTACGGGGACTTGCGGTCCTACGAGCAGTACTTC.

This clonotype has ten or more counts. V is TRBV6-2 or TRBV6-3 and J is TRBJ2-2, with D perhaps TRBD1 (5 bases). The CDR3 totals 14 residues. The V end was cut by 5 bases, the J end by 3 bases, with 10 bases between. CDR1 MNHEY and CDR2 SVGEGT come from the germline V gene. The CDR3 DNA follows: TGTGCCAGCAGTCAGGGCGTCGACACCGGGGAGCTGTTTTTT. This codes for CASSQGVDTGELFF.

The sample holds many counts of this clonotype. The V and J genes are TRBV7-2 and TRBJ2-1; 14 bases fit TRBD2. The CDR3 runs 18 residues. Looked up from germline, CDR1 is SGHTA and CDR2 is FQGNSA. J lost 1 base, V lost 5 bases, and 7 bases had no gene match. The CDR3 DNA reads TGTGCCAGCAGCCTCGGACTAGCGGGAGGACTTTCCTACAATGAGCAGTTCTTC. Its protein product is CASSLGLAGGLSYNEQFF.

This clonotype was counted ten times or more. The V and J genes are TRBV7-2 and TRBJ2-3; 13 nucleotides line up with TRBD2. The ends lost 6 bases at V and 7 bases at J; junction bases unmatched: 7. Germline CDR1 is SGHTA and CDR2 is FQGNSA. This CDR3 region has 15 residues. The CDR3 DNA reads as TGTGCCAGCAGACCGGGACTAGCGGGATCAAATACGCAGTATTTT. Its protein product is CASRPGLAGSNTQYF.

J is TRBJ1-2 and V is TRBV12-3 or TRBV12-4, with 9 bases aligning to TRBD1. Losses at the gene ends were 5 bases for V and 6 bases for J; bases not matched to a gene: 10. This CDR3 contains 15 residues. This chain's CDR3 is CASSPQTGGSNGYTF. The CDR3 DNA is TGTGCCAGCAGTCCCCAGACAGGGGGTTCAAATGGCTACACCTTC.

The chain is built from TRBV5-1 and TRBJ1-6, with 7 bases matching TRBD1. CDR1 and CDR2 (germline): SGHRS, YFSETQ. After removal of 1 base from V and 7 bases from J, the junction contained 2 bases not matched to a gene. This CDR3 comprises 14 residues. The chain's CDR3 is CASSLWGQNSPLHF. Written as DNA, the CDR3 is TGCGCCAGCAGCTTGTGGGGACAGAATTCACCCCTCCACTTT.

Ten or more counts support this clonotype. The V and J genes are TRBV5-1 and TRBJ2-2; D is unresolved. In germline, CDR1 is SGHRS, CDR2 YFSETQ. The CDR3 runs 16 residues. V gave up 6 bases and J gave up 1 base, with 16 bases separating them. This CDR3 is CASMPGPNENTGELFF. Written as DNA, the CDR3 is TGCGCCAGCATGCCGGGCCCTAACGAGAACACCGGGGAGCTGTTTTTT.

This clonotype has at least ten counts. The rearrangement joins TRBV7-9 to TRBJ2-1, with D maybe TRBD1 (5 bases). Trimming cost V 5 bases and J 4 bases, with 9 bases left between them. CDR1 and CDR2 from the germline V gene are SEHNR and FQNEAQ (reference sequence). This CDR3 is 13 amino acids long. The CDR3 spells CASSQDIYNEQFF. In DNA form, the CDR3 reads TGTGCCAGCAGCCAGGACATATACAATGAGCAGTTCTTC.

The table lists this clonotype with a few counts. CDR3 sequence: CASSYGTSGINSYEQYF. For the CDR3, the DNA is TGTGCCAGCAGTTACGGGACTAGCGGGATCAACTCCTACGAGCAGTACTTC. The chain combines TRBV6-2 or TRBV6-3 with TRBJ2-7, with 13 bases matching TRBD2. This CDR3 region has 17 residues. V was pared by 2 bases and J by 0 bases, with 4 bases of the junction left unmatched. Per the germline V gene, CDR1 is MNHEY and CDR2 is SVGEGT.